This T cell receptor (beta chain) was sequenced during a study of blood T cell repertoires in COVID-19. Donors in Cohort 3 who had recovered were those with two negative PCRs, healthcare professional clearance, or resolution of their symptoms. Original data processing: Nucleated cell counts were estimated from reference gene primer amplification. TCRdb's copy holds only in-frame clones and misses some; the assay was immunoSEQ multiplex PCR. That table supplies the V and J calls and clone size; D and trimming were determined from the DNA. The sample lists a few hundred thousand clones; approximately 85% were seen once. The germline V gene has CDR1 MGHDK and CDR2 SYGVNS. This CDR3 contains 16 residues. J lost 3 bases, V lost 6 bases, and 10 bases had no gene match.

The receptor's source is a man aged 25-45 years who had recovered from COVID-19. V is TRBV25-1 and J is TRBJ1-4, with 7 bases identical to TRBD1. Sequencing was carried out using PBMCs or T cells enriched from blood (not recorded which). The CDR3: CASSPMGTGANEKLFF. Written as DNA, the CDR3 is TGTGCCAGCAGCCCCATGGGTACAGGGGCTAATGAAAAACTGTTTTTT.